Following are 13 T cell receptor beta chains from one sample sequenced in a study of molecular identifiers for immune sequencing clone quantification. One entry per CDR3 protein, called by TCRdb with MiXCR from the PCR reads. In the table there are about 640,000 distinct CDR3 sequences, 15% to 20% of which are singletons. The sequencing input was naive CD8+ T cells from blood, with Jurkat cell RNA spiked in. The subset denotes: FACS-sorted CD8+CD4-CCR7+CD45RA+ naive T cells. All receptors come from a human donor in good health. Some libraries in this study had Jurkat cell RNA spiked in.

This clonotype was recorded at least ten times. The CDR3 spells CSAKGLAGTYEQYF. For the CDR3, the DNA is TGCAGTGCCAAGGGACTAGCGGGAACCTACGAGCAGTACTTC. The chain links TRBV20-1 to TRBJ2-7; 13 bases map to TRBD2. This CDR3 comprises 14 residues. CDR1 DFQATT and CDR2 SNEGSKA come from the germline V gene (reference sequence). V shed 6 bases and J 2 bases; nucleotides not matched to a gene: 4.

This clonotype was picked up many times. The rearrangement links TRBV28 to TRBJ2-7; D perhaps matches TRBD2 (6 bases). Germline loops: CDR1 MDHEN, CDR2 SYDVKM. V was cut by 6 bases and J by 0 bases, with 12 bases left in between. The length of the CDR3 is 14 residues. The CDR3 protein is CASREAGSSYEQYF. CDR3 DNA: TGTGCCAGCAGAGAGGCGGGGAGCTCCTACGAGCAGTACTTC.

This clonotype occurred many times. The chain joins TRBV2 to TRBJ1-1; D is unclear. Deletions cut 8 bases from V and 4 bases from J, with 14 bases between. Germline V lookup: CDR1 SNHLY, CDR2 FYNNEI. The CDR3 consists of 13 residues. The CDR3 nucleotides are TGTGCCAGCGCTTGGCGGGCAGGCACTGAAGCTTTCTTT. Translation gives CASAWRAGTEAFF. The variable domain in full, with the rest retrieved from reference TRBV2 and TRBJ1-1, is EPEVTQTPSHQVTQMGQEVILRCVPISNHLYFYWYRQILGQKVEFLVSFYNNEISEKSEIFDDQFSVERPDGSNFTLKIRSTKLEDSAMYFCASAWRAGTEAFFGQGTRLTVV.

The chain employs TRBV6-2 or TRBV6-3 and TRBJ1-2, with unresolved D. Germline V gene data show CDR1 as MNHEY and CDR2 as SVGEGT. Trimming shortened V by 2 bases and J by 0 bases, and 7 bases separated the two germline ends. The CDR3 extends over 14 amino acids. For the CDR3, the DNA is TGTGCCAGCAGTTACGCGAACCCTAACTATGGCTACACCTTC. Amino acids: CASSYANPNYGYTF.

DNA of the CDR3: TGTGCCAGCAGCACTACACGGACTAGCGAGGTGAACACCGGGGAGCTGTTTTTT. This translates into CASSTTRTSEVNTGELFF. The V call is TRBV7-9, the J call TRBJ2-2, with 9 bases lining up with TRBD2. The CDR3 is 18 amino acids. V was clipped by 5 bases and J by 1 base; unmatched bases: 11. The germline V gene has CDR1 SEHNR and CDR2 FQNEAQ (reference sequence).

The rearrangement links TRBV12-3 or TRBV12-4 to TRBJ1-2; weak D call: TRBD1 (6 bases). The V end lost 8 bases, the J end lost 3 bases, and 25 bases lay between the germline ends. CDR3 length: 17 amino acids. CDR3: CASAKEGDLRAYYGYTF. CDR3 nucleotide sequence: TGTGCCAGCGCTAAAGAGGGGGATCTAAGAGCCTACTATGGCTACACCTTC.

This clonotype was picked up many times. The V call is TRBV19, the J call TRBJ1-4, with unresolved D. This CDR3 has 16 residues. V lost 3 bases and J lost 0, with 11 bases in between. Germline loops: CDR1 LNHDA, CDR2 SQIVND (reference sequence). The CDR3 protein is CASSMGERATNEKLFF. The DNA of the CDR3 is TGTGCCAGTAGTATGGGAGAACGTGCAACTAATGAAAAACTGTTTTTT.

This clonotype was detected many times. DNA for the CDR3: TGTGCCAGCAGCTCCCTCGGGCGGACTCTCTCCTACGAGCAGTACTTC. Translation: CASSSLGRTLSYEQYF. The rearrangement joins TRBV7-2 to TRBJ2-7; a weak D match, TRBD2 (5 bases). Between the trimmed V and J ends, which lost 4 bases and 0 bases, there was a span of 16 bases. The CDR3 runs to 16 residues. The V gene's germline CDR1 is SGHTA and CDR2 FQGNSA.

The chain has TRBV10-2 and TRBJ2-7; possible D gene TRBD2, 6 bases. Germline-derived CDR1 and CDR2 are WSHSY and SAAADI. Trimming shortened V by 0 bases and J by 5 bases, and 17 bases separated the two germline ends. The CDR3 runs to 16 residues. The CDR3 here is CASSESKSSGAHEQYF. DNA of the CDR3: TGCGCCAGCAGTGAGTCGAAAAGTAGCGGAGCCCACGAGCAGTACTTC.

The chain carries TRBV9 and TRBJ2-5; 9 bases map to TRBD2. Germline-derived CDR1 and CDR2 are SGDLS and YYNGEE. Trimming took 6 bases from V and 3 from J; bases not matched to a gene: 6. The CDR3 spans 14 residues. CDR3 sequence: CASNERGVKETQYF. CDR3 nucleotide sequence: TGTGCCAGCAACGAGCGGGGGGTGAAAGAGACCCAGTACTTC.

This clonotype was found many times. This chain's CDR3 is CASSSSGSGSPLHF. CDR3 in DNA: TGTGCCAGCAGTTCCTCAGGGAGTGGCTCACCCCTCCACTTT. This chain links TRBV12-3 or TRBV12-4 with TRBJ1-6; D is possibly TRBD1 (5 bases). The CDR3 loop spans 14 amino acids. V lost 4 bases, J lost 10 bases, and 14 bases lay in between.

The table lists this clonotype with a few counts. The genes are TRBV6-5 and TRBJ2-2; 7 bases fit TRBD1. V was clipped by 6 bases and J by 0 bases; unmatched bases: 7. The CDR3 is 16 amino acids. Germline V CDR1 and CDR2: MNHEY, SVGAGI. CDR3 sequence reads: CASRFRDSPNTGELFF. DNA for the CDR3: TGTGCCAGCAGATTTCGGGACAGCCCGAACACCGGGGAGCTGTTTTTT.

This clonotype was counted only a few times. The chain is built from TRBV7-2 and TRBJ2-5; TRBD2 aligns across 16 bases. The CDR3 covers 17 residues. Germline V CDR1 and CDR2: SGHTA, FQGNSA. With 7 bases clipped from V and 5 bases from J, the junction kept 10 bases outside the gene matches. The CDR3 loop reads CASTFGTSGGDPETQYF. CDR3 DNA sequence: TGTGCCAGCACCTTCGGGACTAGCGGGGGGGATCCGGAGACCCAGTACTTC.